These T cell receptor beta chains were read from a single sample in a study of metastatic and nonmetastatic thyroid tumors. Using MiXCR, TCRdb reanalyzed the PCR reads. This sample has tens of thousands of clones, with roughly 15% found just once. Sequences were obtained from blood. Every receptor here comes from a male donor with papillary thyroid cancer or a benign thyroid nodule (not recorded which). Some clones in this sample may be carry-over from other donors' samples. Both conserved end residues are part of each CDR3. The order of the fields is V gene, clone size, CDR3 length, J gene, D gene, CDR3 protein, CDR3 DNA. D genes are given only for firm matches. Clone size is stated in some rows and not others, as once, few, many or a class when expanded.

TRBV19	many	12	TRBJ1-4	NA	CASRGVGEKLFF	TGTGCCAGTAGAGGGGTTGGGGAAAAACTGTTTTTT
TRBV5-6	NA	11	TRBJ2-5	NA	CASSLSQTQYF	TGTGCCAGCAGCCTGAGTCAGACCCAGTACTTC
TRBV9	many	16	TRBJ1-6	NA	CASSPTTGFSNSPLHF	TGTGCCAGCAGCCCAACAACAGGGTTTAGTAATTCACCCCTCCACTTT
TRBV5-1	NA	13	TRBJ2-1	NA	CASSLGTSNEQFF	TGCGCCAGCAGCTTGGGGACCTCCAATGAGCAGTTCTTC
TRBV6-1	many	15	TRBJ1-2	NA	CASSPSQGNLGGYTF	TGTGCCAGCAGTCCTAGTCAGGGGAATCTTGGTGGCTACACCTTC
TRBV12-3/TRBV12-4	many	13	TRBJ2-5	NA	CASSWQSQETQYF	TGTGCCAGCAGTTGGCAGTCCCAAGAGACCCAGTACTTC
TRBV11-2	many	16	TRBJ1-1	TRBD1	CASSSYSDRRNTEAFF	TGTGCCAGCAGCTCATACTCGGACAGGCGGAACACTGAAGCTTTCTTT
TRBV10-1	NA	14	TRBJ2-7	TRBD1	CASSDPTGGYEQYF	TGTGCCAGCAGTGACCCGACAGGGGGCTACGAGCAGTACTTC
TRBV14	NA	14	TRBJ1-1	NA	CASSQWQGATEAFF	TGTGCCAGCAGCCAATGGCAGGGAGCCACTGAAGCTTTCTTT
TRBV7-3	many	17	TRBJ2-3	TRBD2	CASSLGPGLAGTDTQYF	TGTGCCAGCAGCTTAGGGCCGGGGCTAGCGGGCACAGATACGCAGTATTTT
TRBV15	many	15	TRBJ2-1	TRBD2	CATSRDLGTSVEQFF	TGTGCCACCAGCAGAGACCTCGGGACTAGCGTAGAGCAGTTCTTC
TRBV5-1	NA	15	TRBJ2-1	NA	CASSIGTWVYNEQFF	TGCGCCAGCAGCATCGGGACTTGGGTCTACAATGAGCAGTTCTTC
TRBV2	many	14	TRBJ1-5	NA	CASSGHLSNQPQHF	TGTGCCAGCAGTGGGCATTTGAGCAATCAGCCCCAGCATTTT
TRBV6-1	many	13	TRBJ2-3	TRBD2	CASSPGGSDTQYF	TGTGCCAGCAGTCCGGGAGGGTCAGATACGCAGTATTTT
TRBV6-4	few	16	TRBJ2-1	NA	CASSDSGEGSYNDQFF	TGTGCCAGCAGCGACTCGGGCGAGGGCTCCTACAATGATCAGTTCTTC
TRBV28	medium-sized	16	TRBJ2-7	TRBD1	CASSLPDGTGTYEQYF	TGTGCCAGCAGTTTACCGGACGGGACAGGGACCTACGAGCAGTACTTC
TRBV19	medium-sized	16	TRBJ2-7	NA	CASSILGGTNGGEQYF	TGTGCCAGTAGTATTCTCGGCGGAACAAACGGGGGCGAGCAGTACTTC
TRBV5-6	NA	13	TRBJ1-1	NA	CASSVGGGTEAFF	TGTGCCAGCAGCGTCGGGGGAGGCACTGAAGCTTTCTTT
TRBV5-4	many	12	TRBJ2-3	NA	CASARGTDTQYF	TGTGCCAGCGCTCGGGGCACAGATACGCAGTATTTT
TRBV3-1	many	15	TRBJ2-1	TRBD2	CASSLREIAGGEQFF	TGTGCCAGCAGCCTAAGAGAGATAGCGGGAGGTGAGCAGTTCTTC
TRBV20-1	many	11	TRBJ1-3	NA	CSARAGNTIYF	TGCAGTGCTAGGGCTGGAAACACCATATATTTT
TRBV6-5	few	16	TRBJ1-2	TRBD1	CASSYSRTGGNYVYTF	TGTGCCAGCAGTTACTCTCGGACAGGGGGAAACTATGTCTACACATTC
TRBV3-1	many	13	TRBJ2-3	NA	CASSRGPTVTQYF	TGTGCCAGCAGCCGGGGGCCCACCGTTACGCAGTATTTT
TRBV5-6	NA	14	TRBJ2-5	NA	CASSLGAELVTQYF	TGTGCCAGCAGCTTGGGGGCGGAATTGGTGACCCAGTACTTC
TRBV6-5	NA	18	TRBJ1-3	TRBD1	CASSRYLGDSPSGNTIYF	TGTGCCAGCAGTCGGTACCTGGGGGACAGCCCCTCTGGAAACACCATATATTTT
TRBV5-1	many	14	TRBJ1-1	NA	CASSSTVSNTEAFF	TGCGCCAGCAGCTCGACAGTTTCGAACACTGAAGCTTTCTTT
TRBV3-1	many	12	TRBJ1-4	NA	CASSQFAEKLFF	TGTGCCAGCAGCCAATTCGCCGAAAAACTGTTTTTT
TRBV7-7	many	16	TRBJ1-3	TRBD1	CASSPGQGVTGNTIYF	TGTGCCAGCAGCCCCGGACAGGGAGTGACTGGAAACACCATATATTTT
TRBV12-3/TRBV12-4	NA	15	TRBJ2-1	TRBD2	CASSLASGVYNEQFF	TGTGCCAGCAGTTTAGCTAGCGGGGTTTACAATGAGCAGTTCTTC
TRBV18	many	15	TRBJ1-4	NA	CASSPMGLKGEKLFF	TGTGCCAGCTCACCTATGGGACTCAAGGGGGAAAAACTGTTTTTT
TRBV5-1	many	14	TRBJ1-1	NA	CASSAGGVNTEAFF	TGCGCCAGCAGCGCGGGGGGCGTAAACACTGAAGCTTTCTTT
TRBV6-1	many	15	TRBJ1-2	NA	CASSEASGQDYGYTF	TGTGCCAGCAGTGAAGCCAGTGGGCAGGACTATGGCTACACCTTC
TRBV12-3/TRBV12-4	many	15	TRBJ1-5	NA	CASTLGGRGNQPQHF	TGTGCCAGCACCTTGGGGGGTAGGGGCAATCAGCCCCAGCATTTT
TRBV14	many	14	TRBJ2-2	NA	CASSPTWPTGELFF	TGTGCCAGCAGTCCTACATGGCCCACCGGGGAGCTGTTTTTT
TRBV30	many	20	TRBJ1-1	NA	CAWSPLLPAWGAPSYTEAFF	TGTGCCTGGAGTCCTCTTCTCCCGGCGTGGGGGGCGCCTAGCTACACTGAAGCTTTCTTT
TRBV20-1	many	14	TRBJ1-5	TRBD1	CSATDRDVDQPQHF	TGCAGTGCCACGGACAGGGACGTAGACCAGCCCCAGCATTTT
TRBV27	many	17	TRBJ1-4	NA	CASSLSPGTATNEKLFF	TGTGCCAGCAGTTTAAGCCCCGGGACCGCAACTAATGAAAAACTGTTTTTT